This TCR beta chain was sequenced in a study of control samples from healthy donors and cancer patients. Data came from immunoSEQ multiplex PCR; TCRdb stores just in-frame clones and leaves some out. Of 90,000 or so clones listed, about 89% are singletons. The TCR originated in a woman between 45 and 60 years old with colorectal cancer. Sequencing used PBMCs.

This CDR3 is CASSLPTGELFF. The CDR3 DNA is TGTGCCAGCAGCTTACCCACCGGGGAGCTGTTTTTT. The chain uses TRBV7-9 and TRBJ2-2; D unclear. V lost 2 bases and J 4 bases, leaving 2 bases between the germline ends. The CDR3 is made up of 12 amino acids. Per the germline V gene, CDR1 is SEHNR and CDR2 is FQNEAQ (reference sequence).